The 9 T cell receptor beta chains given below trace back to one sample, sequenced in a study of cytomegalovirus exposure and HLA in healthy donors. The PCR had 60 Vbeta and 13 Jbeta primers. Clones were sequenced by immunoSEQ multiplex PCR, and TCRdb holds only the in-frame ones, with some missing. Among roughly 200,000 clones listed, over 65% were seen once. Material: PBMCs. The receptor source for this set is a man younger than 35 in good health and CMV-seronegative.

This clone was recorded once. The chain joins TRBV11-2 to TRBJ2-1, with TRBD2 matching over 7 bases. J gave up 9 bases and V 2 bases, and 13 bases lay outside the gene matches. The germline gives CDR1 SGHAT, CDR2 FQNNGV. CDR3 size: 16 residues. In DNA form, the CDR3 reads TGTGCCAGCAGCTTACGGGGAACGGGGGGTTACGGTGAGCAGTTCTTC. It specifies CASSLRGTGGYGEQFF.

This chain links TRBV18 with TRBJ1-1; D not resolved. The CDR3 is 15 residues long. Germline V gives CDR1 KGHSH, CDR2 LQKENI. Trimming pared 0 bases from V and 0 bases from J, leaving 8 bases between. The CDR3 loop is CASSPPATVNTEAFF. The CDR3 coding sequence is TGTGCCAGCTCACCACCTGCCACAGTGAACACTGAAGCTTTCTTT.

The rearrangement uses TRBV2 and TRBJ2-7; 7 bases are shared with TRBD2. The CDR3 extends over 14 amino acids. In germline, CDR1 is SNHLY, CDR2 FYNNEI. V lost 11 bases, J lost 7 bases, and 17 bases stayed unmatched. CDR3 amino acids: CAGTPSGPGLEQYF. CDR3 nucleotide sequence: TGTGCCGGAACCCCTAGCGGCCCGGGTTTGGAGCAGTACTTC.

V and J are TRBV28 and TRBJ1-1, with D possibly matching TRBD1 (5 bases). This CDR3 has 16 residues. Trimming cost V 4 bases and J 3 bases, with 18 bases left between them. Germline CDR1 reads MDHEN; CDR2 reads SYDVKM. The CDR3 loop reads CASSSGRQGTDTEAFF. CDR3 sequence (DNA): TGTGCCAGCAGTTCCGGACGTCAGGGAACGGACACTGAAGCTTTCTTT.

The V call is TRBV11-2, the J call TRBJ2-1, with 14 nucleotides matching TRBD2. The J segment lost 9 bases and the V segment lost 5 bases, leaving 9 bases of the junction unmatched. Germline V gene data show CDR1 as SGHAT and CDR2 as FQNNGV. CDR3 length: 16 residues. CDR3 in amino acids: CASSQGTSGSWGEQFF. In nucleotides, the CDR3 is TGTGCCAGCAGCCAGGGGACTAGCGGGAGCTGGGGTGAGCAGTTCTTC.

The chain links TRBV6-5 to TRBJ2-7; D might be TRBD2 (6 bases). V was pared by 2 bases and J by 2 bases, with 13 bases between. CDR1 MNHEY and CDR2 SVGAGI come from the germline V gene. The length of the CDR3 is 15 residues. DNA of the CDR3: TGTGCCAGCAGTTACGAAGGAGGGATCGCCTACGAGCAGTACTTC. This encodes CASSYEGGIAYEQYF.

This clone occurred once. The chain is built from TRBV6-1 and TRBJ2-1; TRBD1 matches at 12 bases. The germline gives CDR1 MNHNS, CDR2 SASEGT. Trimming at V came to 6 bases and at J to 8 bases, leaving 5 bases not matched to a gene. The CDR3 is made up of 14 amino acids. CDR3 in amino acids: CASRDGTGGDEQFF. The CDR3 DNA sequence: TGTGCCAGCAGAGACGGGACAGGGGGCGATGAGCAGTTCTTC.

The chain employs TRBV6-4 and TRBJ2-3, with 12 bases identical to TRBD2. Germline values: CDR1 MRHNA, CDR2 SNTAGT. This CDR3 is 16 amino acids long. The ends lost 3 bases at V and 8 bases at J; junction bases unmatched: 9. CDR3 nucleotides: TGTGCCAGCAGTGATGGGCGACTAGCGGGAGTGGCTACGCAGTATTTT. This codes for CASSDGRLAGVATQYF.

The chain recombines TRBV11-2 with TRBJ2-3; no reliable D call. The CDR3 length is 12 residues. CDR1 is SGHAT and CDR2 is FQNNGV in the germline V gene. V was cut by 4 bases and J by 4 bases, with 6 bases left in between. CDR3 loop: CASSSLSDTQYF. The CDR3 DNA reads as TGTGCCAGCAGCTCTTTGTCAGATACGCAGTATTTT. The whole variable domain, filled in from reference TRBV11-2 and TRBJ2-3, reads EAGVAQSPRYKIIEKRQSVAFWCNPISGHATLYWYQQILGQGPKLLIQFQNNGVVDDSQLPKDRFSAERLKGVDSTLKIQPAKLEDSAVYLCASSSLSDTQYFGPGTRLTVL.